These 26 T cell receptor beta chains were all obtained from the same sample, sequenced in a study of response to subunit inactivated influenza vaccine. TCRdb re-called the RT-PCR reads through MiXCR, storing one row per CDR3 protein. The table lists approximately 310,000 distinct CDR3 sequences, 21% of them singletons, with around 9.6% in the top ten. The material sequenced was PBMCs from blood, taken approximately 20 months after vaccination. Receptors were obtained from a man aged 50-75 years who received an inactivated influenza vaccine.

This chain uses TRBV20-1 with TRBJ2-7; D is unresolved. CDR1 and CDR2 from the germline V gene are DFQATT and SNEGSKA (reference sequence). The CDR3 has 11 residues. Deletions cut 5 bases from V and 2 bases from J, with 7 bases between. The CDR3 DNA sequence: TGCAGTGCTGACCTAGCCTACGAGCAGTACTTC. Its protein is CSADLAYEQYF.

There are many counts of this clonotype. The rearrangement joins TRBV2 to TRBJ1-3; D may be TRBD1 (6 bases). The CDR3 has 14 residues. The V gene's germline CDR1 is SNHLY and CDR2 FYNNEI. Trimming took off 6 bases at V and 9 bases at J, with 18 bases between the two ends. In nucleotides, the CDR3 is TGTGCCAGCAGGGGGGCCGGGTCGGTCTCCACCATATATTTT. Its protein is CASRGAGSVSTIYF.

V is TRBV28 and J is TRBJ2-1, with D uncertain. V shed 3 bases and J shed 10 bases, with 16 bases lying between them. The V gene's germline CDR1 is MDHEN and CDR2 SYDVKM. The CDR3 runs 14 residues. Here the CDR3 DNA reads TGTGCCAGCAGTTTGTATGGCCGGAAGACCGAGCAGTTCTTC. Its protein is CASSLYGRKTEQFF.

The rearrangement joins TRBV6-6 to TRBJ1-1; D is ambiguous. Germline values: CDR1 MNHNY, CDR2 SVGAGI (reference sequence). This CDR3 has 12 amino acids. V dropped 7 bases and J dropped 3 bases, with 9 bases sitting between them. CDR3 residues: CASTSMDTEAFF. In DNA form, the CDR3 reads TGTGCCAGCACCTCGATGGACACTGAAGCTTTCTTT.

This clonotype has a handful of counts. The chain links TRBV2 to TRBJ2-2; no clear D. Germline lookup yields CDR1 SNHLY and CDR2 FYNNEI. The V and J ends lost 6 bases and 6 bases respectively, with 20 bases between them. The CDR3 is 16 residues long. CDR3 coding DNA: TGTGCCAGCAGCGTGTTTGAGACAAGGGTTTCCGGGGAGCTGTTTTTT. This encodes CASSVFETRVSGELFF.

This chain joins TRBV4-3 and TRBJ1-3, with D uncertain. The CDR3 runs to 16 residues. Germline values: CDR1 LGHNA, CDR2 YSLEER. The V gene lost 0 bases and the J gene lost 1 base, with 10 bases spanning the gap. The CDR3 DNA sequence: TGCGCCAGCAGCCAAGATTTGGGTCAATCTGGAAACACCATATATTTT. Protein sequence: CASSQDLGQSGNTIYF.

The chain employs TRBV23-1 and TRBJ2-1, with D perhaps TRBD1 (6 bases). TRBV23-1 is recorded as an ORF, its role being uncertain. V was cut by 0 bases and J by 5 bases, with 20 bases left in between. This CDR3 has 18 residues. The CDR3 here is CASSQSGPTMDRNNEQFF. The CDR3 coding sequence is TGCGCCAGCAGTCAATCTGGGCCCACGATGGACAGAAACAATGAGCAGTTCTTC.

The chain has TRBV19 and TRBJ1-5; the D is unclear. Germline loops: CDR1 LNHDA, CDR2 SQIVND (reference sequence). Trimming took off 7 bases at V and 1 base at J, with 17 bases between the two ends. The CDR3 runs to 16 residues. The CDR3 nucleotides are TGTGCCAGTAACAACCCCTTGGGCCGAAGCAATCAGCCCCAGCATTTT. The encoded protein is CASNNPLGRSNQPQHF.

The V gene is TRBV6-1, the J gene TRBJ2-7; 8 positions agree with TRBD1. The junction had 10 bases not matched to a gene; V was cut back by 6 bases and J by 3 bases. CDR1 and CDR2 (germline): MNHNS, SASEGT. There are 15 residues in the CDR3. The CDR3 region has the DNA TGTGCCAGCAGCCATAATTCAGGGGGCCACTACGAGCAGTACTTC. Residues: CASSHNSGGHYEQYF.

This clonotype turned up a few times. V is TRBV28 and J is TRBJ2-3; TRBD1 is a possible D gene (6 bases). Germline lookup yields CDR1 MDHEN and CDR2 SYDVKM. V gave up 7 bases and J gave up 4 bases, with 21 bases separating them. This CDR3 region has 16 residues. The CDR3 DNA sequence: TGTGCCAGCAAAAGGACAGACCGGGCATTCGCAGATACGCAGTATTTT. Its protein product is CASKRTDRAFADTQYF.

This chain links TRBV5-6 with TRBJ2-3; TRBD2 aligns across 10 bases. The V gene end was trimmed by 4 bases and the J gene end by 6 bases; junction bases not matched to a gene: 11. Germline V gene sequence: CDR1 SGHDT, CDR2 YYEEEE. This CDR3 has 16 residues. CDR3 residues: CASSRTSGPPRDTQYF. DNA for the CDR3: TGTGCCAGCAGCCGGACTAGCGGCCCCCCGCGGGATACGCAGTATTTT.

This clonotype showed up just a few times. The rearrangement links TRBV12-3 or TRBV12-4 to TRBJ2-2; TRBD1 matches at 10 bases. The ends lost 5 bases at V and 5 bases at J; junction bases unmatched: 8. This CDR3 region has 16 residues. Here the CDR3 reads CASSPRDRGWTGELFF. The CDR3, as DNA: TGTGCCAGCAGTCCACGGGACAGGGGATGGACCGGGGAGCTGTTTTTT.

Only a few counts were recorded for this clonotype. The CDR3 loop is CSATTSLETQYF. The CDR3 DNA sequence: TGCAGTGCCACGACTAGTTTGGAGACCCAGTACTTC. The V and J genes are TRBV20-1 and TRBJ2-5, with D tentatively TRBD2 (6 bases). This CDR3 comprises 12 residues. Germline V lookup: CDR1 DFQATT, CDR2 SNEGSKA (reference sequence). V was pared by 6 bases and J by 5 bases, with 13 bases between.

V usage is TRBV2 and J usage is TRBJ2-1, with a weak D call TRBD2 (6 bases). The germline gives CDR1 SNHLY, CDR2 FYNNEI. The CDR3 sequence is 15 residues long. Trimming took off 5 bases at V and 2 bases at J, with 13 bases between the two ends. In DNA, the CDR3 is TGTGCCAGCAGTACCTCGGGACTCGCCTACAATGAGCAGTTCTTC. Amino acid sequence: CASSTSGLAYNEQFF. The entire variable domain, with the rest obtained from reference TRBV2 and TRBJ2-1, is as follows: EPEVTQTPSHQVTQMGQEVILRCVPISNHLYFYWYRQILGQKVEFLVSFYNNEISEKSEIFDDQFSVERPDGSNFTLKIRSTKLEDSAMYFCASSTSGLAYNEQFFGPGTRLTVL.

The CDR3 DNA sequence: TGTGCCAGCAGCCGTTCCAGGTACGAGCAGTACTTC. Amino acids: CASSRSRYEQYF. The V call is TRBV3-1, the J call TRBJ2-7; D remains ambiguous. The germline V gene has CDR1 LGHDT and CDR2 YNNKEL (reference sequence). This CDR3 has 12 residues. V lost 4 bases to trimming and J lost 4 bases, with 8 bases between them.

The chain recombines TRBV4-2 with TRBJ2-3; 9 bases map to TRBD2. J gave up 8 bases and V 4 bases, and 19 bases lay outside the gene matches. This CDR3 is 18 amino acids long. Germline V gives CDR1 LGHNA, CDR2 YNFKEQ. The CDR3 DNA is TGTGCCAGCAGCCCGGGGGGGCCTCTAGCGGGGTCGGGCGGTACGCAGTATTTT. This gives the protein CASSPGGPLAGSGGTQYF.

This clonotype was seen only a few times. The chain carries TRBV10-3 and TRBJ2-5; the D is unclear. V dropped 1 base and J dropped 0 bases, with 0 bases sitting between them. Germline loops: CDR1 ENHRY, CDR2 SYGVKD. The CDR3 spans 12 residues. CDR3 residues: CAISEYQETQYF. The CDR3 DNA follows: TGTGCCATCAGTGAGTACCAAGAGACCCAGTACTTC.

This clonotype was seen only a few times. The chain carries TRBV7-2 and TRBJ1-5; TRBD1 is a possible D gene (6 bases). Germline V CDR1 and CDR2: SGHTA, FQGNSA. This CDR3 region has 15 residues. V was cut by 6 bases and J by 0 bases, with 12 bases left in between. CDR3 DNA sequence: TGTGCCAGCAGGGAACAGGGCCTTAGCAATCAGCCCCAGCATTTT. Protein: CASREQGLSNQPQHF.

This clonotype was detected a few times. The rearrangement links TRBV4-3 to TRBJ2-7, with 7 nucleotides matching TRBD2. There are 16 residues in the CDR3. Trimming at V came to 3 bases and at J to 6 bases, leaving 14 bases not matched to a gene. Per the germline V gene, CDR1 is LGHNA and CDR2 is YSLEER. In DNA form, the CDR3 reads TGCGCCAGCAGCCACGGAAGGATAGACGGGAGGTCCGAGCAGTACTTC. This codes for CASSHGRIDGRSEQYF.

This clonotype was observed a handful of times. The chain uses TRBV18 and TRBJ1-4; 9 bases are shared with TRBD1. Losses at the gene ends were 4 bases for V and 5 bases for J; bases not matched to a gene: 11. This CDR3 has 17 amino acids. Germline assignment: CDR1 KGHSH and CDR2 LQKENI. The CDR3 spells CASSLASPGTGNEKLFF. The CDR3 coding sequence is TGTGCCAGCTCACTGGCCTCCCCCGGGACAGGGAATGAAAAACTGTTTTTT.

This clonotype has just a few counts. This chain links TRBV7-6 with TRBJ2-2; possible D gene TRBD2, 5 bases. The CDR3 loop spans 17 amino acids. V lost 4 bases and J 0 bases, leaving 15 bases between the germline ends. Germline lookup yields CDR1 SGHVS and CDR2 FNYEAQ. The CDR3 DNA sequence: TGTGCCAGCAGCTACCTTTCCGGGGTAGCGAACACCGGGGAGCTGTTTTTT. Protein sequence: CASSYLSGVANTGELFF.

This clonotype was counted between two and nine times. The J gene is TRBJ1-1, the V gene TRBV7-9; no clear D. The CDR3 spans 11 residues. V was pared by 5 bases and J by 9 bases, with 10 bases between. The V gene's germline CDR1 is SEHNR and CDR2 FQNEAQ (reference sequence). CDR3 sequence (DNA): TGTGCCAGCAGCACCGCGGTCCAAGCTTTCTTT. The encoded protein is CASSTAVQAFF.

Only a few counts were recorded for this clonotype. This rearrangement joins TRBV29-1 to TRBJ2-5, with D possibly TRBD1 on 6 matching bases. CDR3 size: 12 residues. V was pared by 5 bases and J by 10 bases, with 17 bases between. The germline V gene encodes CDR1 SQVTM and CDR2 ANQGSEA. CDR3 amino acids: CSVNTGRRDQYF. The CDR3 DNA follows: TGCAGCGTTAACACAGGGCGACGAGACCAGTACTTC.

This clonotype has a handful of counts. The V and J genes are TRBV12-3 or TRBV12-4 and TRBJ1-1, with TRBD1 identical over 8 bases. J gave up 3 bases and V 10 bases, and 4 bases lay outside the gene matches. The CDR3 contains 12 residues. The CDR3 nucleotides are TGTGCCACAGGGGGCGGGTACACTGAAGCTTTCTTT. Protein: CATGGGYTEAFF.

The chain carries TRBV4-1 and TRBJ2-7, with a weak D call TRBD1 (5 bases). Trimming removed 4 bases from V and 6 bases from J, with 19 bases in between. The CDR3 is made up of 15 amino acids. Germline CDR1 MGHRA, CDR2 YSYEKL. The CDR3 DNA is TGCGCCAGCAGCCGGGCAAGGGGTTTAGCAGGCGAGCAGTACTTC. Translating gives CASSRARGLAGEQYF.

This clonotype came up a few times. The chain uses TRBV20-1 and TRBJ1-1; D is unresolved. Per germline, CDR1 DFQATT and CDR2 SNEGSKA (reference sequence). This CDR3 is built from 11 residues. The V and J ends lost 6 bases and 7 bases respectively, with 12 bases between them. The CDR3 spells CSALEVFEAFF. The CDR3 coding sequence is TGCAGTGCATTGGAGGTGTTTGAAGCTTTCTTT.